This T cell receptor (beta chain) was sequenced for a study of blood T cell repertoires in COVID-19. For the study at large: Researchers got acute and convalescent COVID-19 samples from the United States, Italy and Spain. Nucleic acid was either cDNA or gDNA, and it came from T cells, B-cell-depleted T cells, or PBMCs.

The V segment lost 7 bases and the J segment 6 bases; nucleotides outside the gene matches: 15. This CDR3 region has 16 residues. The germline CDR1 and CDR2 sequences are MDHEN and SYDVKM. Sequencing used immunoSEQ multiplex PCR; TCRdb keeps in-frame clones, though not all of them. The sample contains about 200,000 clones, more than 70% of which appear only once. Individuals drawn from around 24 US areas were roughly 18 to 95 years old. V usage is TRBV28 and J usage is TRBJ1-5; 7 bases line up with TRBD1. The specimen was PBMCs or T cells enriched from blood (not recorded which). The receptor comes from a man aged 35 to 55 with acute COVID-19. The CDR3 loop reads CASIESTGIGSQPQHF. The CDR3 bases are TGTGCCAGCATCGAATCGACAGGGATCGGGAGTCAGCCCCAGCATTTT. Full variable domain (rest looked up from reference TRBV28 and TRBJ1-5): DVKVTQSSRYLVKRTGEKVFLECVQDMDHENMFWYRQDPGLGLRLIYFSYDVKMKEKGDIPEGYSVSREKKERFSLILESASTNQTSMYLCASIESTGIGSQPQHFGDGTRLSIL.